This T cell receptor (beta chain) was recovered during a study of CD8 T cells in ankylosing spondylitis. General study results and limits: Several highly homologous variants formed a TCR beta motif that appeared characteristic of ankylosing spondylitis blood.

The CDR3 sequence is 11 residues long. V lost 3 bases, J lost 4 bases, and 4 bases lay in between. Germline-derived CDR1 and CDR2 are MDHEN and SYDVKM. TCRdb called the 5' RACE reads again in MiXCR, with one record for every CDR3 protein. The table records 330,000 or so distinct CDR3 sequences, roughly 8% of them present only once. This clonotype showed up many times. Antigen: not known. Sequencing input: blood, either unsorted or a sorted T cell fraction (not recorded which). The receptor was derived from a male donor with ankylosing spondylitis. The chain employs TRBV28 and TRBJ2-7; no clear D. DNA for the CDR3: TGTGCCAGCAGTTTGGATTACGAGCAGTACTTC. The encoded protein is CASSLDYEQYF.